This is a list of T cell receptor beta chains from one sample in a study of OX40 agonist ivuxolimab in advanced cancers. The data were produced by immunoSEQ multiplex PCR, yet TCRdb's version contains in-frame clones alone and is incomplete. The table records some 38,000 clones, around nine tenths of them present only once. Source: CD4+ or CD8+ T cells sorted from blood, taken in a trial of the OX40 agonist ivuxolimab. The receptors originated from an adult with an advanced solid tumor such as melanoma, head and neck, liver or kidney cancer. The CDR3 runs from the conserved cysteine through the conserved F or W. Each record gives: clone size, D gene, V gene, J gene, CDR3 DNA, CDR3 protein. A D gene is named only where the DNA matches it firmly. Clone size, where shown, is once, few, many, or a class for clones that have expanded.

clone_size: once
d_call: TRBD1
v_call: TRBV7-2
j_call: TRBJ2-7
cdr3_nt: TGTGCCAGCAGCTTAGGGGACAGAGACTACGAGCAGTACTTC
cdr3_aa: CASSLGDRDYEQYF

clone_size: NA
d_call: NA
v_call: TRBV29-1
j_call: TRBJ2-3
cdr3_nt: TGCAGCGTTGAAGGTCTGGCGGGGCGCACAGATACGCAGTATTTT
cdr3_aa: CSVEGLAGRTDTQYF

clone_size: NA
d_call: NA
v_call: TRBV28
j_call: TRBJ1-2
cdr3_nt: TGTGCCAGCGGTAATAGGGTTAACTATGGCTACACCTTC
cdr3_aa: CASGNRVNYGYTF

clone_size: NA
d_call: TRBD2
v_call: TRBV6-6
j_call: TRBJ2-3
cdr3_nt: TGTGCCAGCAGTATAGGGCGGGGGGATACGCAGTATTTT
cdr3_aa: CASSIGRGDTQYF

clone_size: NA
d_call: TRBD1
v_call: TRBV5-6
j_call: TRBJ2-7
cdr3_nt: TGTGCCAGCAGCTCCGGACAGGGTTTCTACGAGCAGTACTTC
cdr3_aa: CASSSGQGFYEQYF

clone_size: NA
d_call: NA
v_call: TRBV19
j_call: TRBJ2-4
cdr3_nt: TGTGCCAGTAGTATGGGGGCGAACATTCAGTACTTC
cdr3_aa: CASSMGANIQYF

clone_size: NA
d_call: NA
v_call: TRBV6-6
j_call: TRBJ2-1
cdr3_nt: TGTGCCAGCAGTTATGCAGGGGCGACCTACAATGAGCAGTTCTTC
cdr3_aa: CASSYAGATYNEQFF

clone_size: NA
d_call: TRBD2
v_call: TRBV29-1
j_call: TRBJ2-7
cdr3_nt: TGCAGCGTTGCTCCTAGCGGATCCTACGAGCAGTACTTC
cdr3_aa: CSVAPSGSYEQYF

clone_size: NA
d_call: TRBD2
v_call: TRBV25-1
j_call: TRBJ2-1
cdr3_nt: TGTGCCAGCAGTCCACTAGCGGGCTCCTACAATGAGCAGTTCTTC
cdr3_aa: CASSPLAGSYNEQFF

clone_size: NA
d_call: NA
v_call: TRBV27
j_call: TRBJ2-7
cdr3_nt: TGTGCCAGCAGTCTGACCTACGAGCAGTACTTC
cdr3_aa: CASSLTYEQYF

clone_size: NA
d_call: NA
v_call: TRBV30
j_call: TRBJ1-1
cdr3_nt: TGTGCCTTGACCGGACCCATAAGGGTCTACACTGAAGCTTTCTTT
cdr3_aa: CALTGPIRVYTEAFF

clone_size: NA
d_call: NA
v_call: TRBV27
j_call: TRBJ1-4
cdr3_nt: TGTGCCAGCAGTCTCCGGGTCGGCCCGGAAAAACTGTTTTTT
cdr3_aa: CASSLRVGPEKLFF

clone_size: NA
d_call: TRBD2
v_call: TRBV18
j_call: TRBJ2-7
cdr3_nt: TGTGCCAGCTCACTCAGGCGGTGGGCGGGAGCCACAATTTACGAGCAGTACTTC
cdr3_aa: CASSLRRWAGATIYEQYF

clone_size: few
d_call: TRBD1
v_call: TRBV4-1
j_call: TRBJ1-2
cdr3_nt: TGCGCCAGCGCCCGGGACAGGGATGGCGGCTACACCTTC
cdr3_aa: CASARDRDGGYTF

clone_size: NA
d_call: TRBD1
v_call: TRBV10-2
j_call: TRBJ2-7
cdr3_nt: TGCGCCAGCTTAGCCGGGACAGGGGGCGAGCAGTACTTC
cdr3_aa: CASLAGTGGEQYF

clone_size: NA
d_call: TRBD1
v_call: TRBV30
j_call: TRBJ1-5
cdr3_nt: TGTGCCTGGAGGGCCCCGGACAGGGGCAATCAGCCCCAGCATTTT
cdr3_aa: CAWRAPDRGNQPQHF

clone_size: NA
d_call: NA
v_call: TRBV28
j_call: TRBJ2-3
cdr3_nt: TGTGCCAGCAGGGACCCATCTGGGACCGATACGCAGTATTTT
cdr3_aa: CASRDPSGTDTQYF

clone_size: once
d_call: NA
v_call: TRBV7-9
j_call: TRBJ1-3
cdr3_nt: TGTGCCAGCAGCTTAATCGGAAACACCATATATTTT
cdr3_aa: CASSLIGNTIYF

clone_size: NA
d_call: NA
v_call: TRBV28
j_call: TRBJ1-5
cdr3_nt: TGTGCCAGCAGTTTGGGGGTCAGACAAAGCAATCAGCCCCAGCATTTT
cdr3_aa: CASSLGVRQSNQPQHF

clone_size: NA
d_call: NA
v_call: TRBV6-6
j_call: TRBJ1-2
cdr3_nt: TGTGCCAGCAGTTATGAGAATTACTATGGCTACACCTTC
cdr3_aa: CASSYENYYGYTF

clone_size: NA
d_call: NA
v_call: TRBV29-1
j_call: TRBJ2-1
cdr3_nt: TGCAGCGTTGCCGGGAGACAGGGACCCTACAATGAGCAGTTCTTC
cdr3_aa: CSVAGRQGPYNEQFF

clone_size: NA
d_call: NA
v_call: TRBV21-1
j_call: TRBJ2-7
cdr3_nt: TGTGCCAGCAGCTCGAACCCGCGGTTCTACGAGCAGTACTTC
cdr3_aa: CASSSNPRFYEQYF

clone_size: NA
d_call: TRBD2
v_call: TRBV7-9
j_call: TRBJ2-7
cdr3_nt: TGTGCCAGCAGCTCCTCAGGACTAGCGGGAGCCTCCGAGCAGTACTTC
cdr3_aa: CASSSSGLAGASEQYF

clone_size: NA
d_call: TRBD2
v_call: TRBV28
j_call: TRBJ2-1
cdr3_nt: TGTGCCAGCAGTAAACTAGCGGGCGATGAGCAGTTCTTC
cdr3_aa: CASSKLAGDEQFF

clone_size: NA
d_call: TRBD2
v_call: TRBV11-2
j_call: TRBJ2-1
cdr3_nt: TGTGCCAGCAGCGGGGACAGCGGGAGGTCCCACAATGAGCAGTTCTTC
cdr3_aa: CASSGDSGRSHNEQFF

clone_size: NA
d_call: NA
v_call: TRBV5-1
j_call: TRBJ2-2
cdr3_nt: TGCGCCAGCACCCAACGAGACGGCTTGGTGGACACCGGGGAGCTGTTTTTT
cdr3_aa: CASTQRDGLVDTGELFF

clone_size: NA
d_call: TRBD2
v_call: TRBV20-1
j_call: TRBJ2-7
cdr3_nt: TGCAGTGTACTAGCGGGCTACGAGCAGTACTTC
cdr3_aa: CSVLAGYEQYF

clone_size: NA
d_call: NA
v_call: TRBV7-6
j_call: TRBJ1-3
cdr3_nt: TGTGCCAGCAGCCCCGAGGGCCGGGGTACTGGAAACACCATATATTTT
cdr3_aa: CASSPEGRGTGNTIYF

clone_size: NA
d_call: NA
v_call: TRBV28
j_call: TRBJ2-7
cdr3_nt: TGTGCCACCCGAGGGCGGCCCTCCTACGAGCAGTACTTC
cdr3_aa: CATRGRPSYEQYF

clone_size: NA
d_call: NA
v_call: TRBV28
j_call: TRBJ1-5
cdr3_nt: TGTGCCAGCAGTTTATTCCCCACAGGCGGCCAGCCCCAGCATTTT
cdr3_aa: CASSLFPTGGQPQHF

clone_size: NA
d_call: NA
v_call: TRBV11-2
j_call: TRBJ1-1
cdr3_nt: TGTGCCAGCAGCTTACCGGGGGAGAACACTGAAGCTTTCTTT
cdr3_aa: CASSLPGENTEAFF

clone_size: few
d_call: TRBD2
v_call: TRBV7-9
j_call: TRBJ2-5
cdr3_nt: TGTGCCAGCAGGACTCTAGCGGGAGAGATTCACTTC
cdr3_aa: CASRTLAGEIHF

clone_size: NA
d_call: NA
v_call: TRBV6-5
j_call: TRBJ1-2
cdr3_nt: TGTGCCACCACAAGGGGAACCTATGGCTACACCTTC
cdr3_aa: CATTRGTYGYTF